These T cell receptor beta chains were read from a single sample in a study of metastatic and nonmetastatic thyroid tumors. TCRdb re-called the PCR reads via MiXCR. The data hold approximately 82,000 clones, with about an eighth observed a single time. Sequencing input: tumor tissue. Receptors were obtained from a female donor with papillary thyroid cancer or a benign thyroid nodule (not recorded which). Some clones in this sample may be carry-over from other donors' samples. Both conserved end residues are part of each CDR3. The order of the fields is clone size, D gene, J gene, V gene, CDR3 DNA, CDR3 protein. A D gene is named only where the DNA matches it firmly. Size is omitted from some rows. Given values are once, few, many or a class for expanded clones.

size: NA
D: NA
J: TRBJ1-5
V: TRBV3-1
DNA: TGTGCCAGCAGCCAAAAAAACTCAACAAGCGATAGCAATCAGCCCCAGCATTTT
CDR3: CASSQKNSTSDSNQPQHF

size: many
D: TRBD2
J: TRBJ2-1
V: TRBV27
DNA: TGTGCCAGCCGACTAGCGGGAGACAATGAGCAGTTCTTC
CDR3: CASRLAGDNEQFF

size: NA
D: NA
J: TRBJ1-4
V: TRBV5-4
DNA: TGTGCCAGCAGCCCGGGACACGACTTTAATGAAAAACTGTTTTTT
CDR3: CASSPGHDFNEKLFF

size: many
D: NA
J: TRBJ2-7
V: TRBV11-2
DNA: TGTGCCAGCAGCTTAGGGGGGGAATCCTACGAGCAGTACTTC
CDR3: CASSLGGESYEQYF

size: many
D: NA
J: TRBJ2-7
V: TRBV14
DNA: TGTGCCAGCAGCCAAGATATGCGAAAGGGCGGCTACGAGCAGTACTTC
CDR3: CASSQDMRKGGYEQYF

size: many
D: NA
J: TRBJ2-7
V: TRBV5-1
DNA: TGCGCCAGCAGCTTGGAAGACCCTCCCTACGAGCAGTACTTC
CDR3: CASSLEDPPYEQYF

size: NA
D: TRBD1
J: TRBJ1-5
V: TRBV18
DNA: TGTGCCAGCTCACGAGGGACAGGCAATCAGCCCCAGCATTTT
CDR3: CASSRGTGNQPQHF

size: few
D: NA
J: TRBJ2-1
V: TRBV15
DNA: TGTGCCACCAGCAGACCTTCTCTTCAAGCGAATGAGCAGTTCTTC
CDR3: CATSRPSLQANEQFF

size: many
D: TRBD2
J: TRBJ2-4
V: TRBV2
DNA: TGTGCCAGCAGTAAGACTAGCGGGGGCAAAAACATTCAGTACTTC
CDR3: CASSKTSGGKNIQYF

size: many
D: NA
J: TRBJ2-2
V: TRBV30
DNA: TGTGCCTGGAGTGTACATCTGAACTCCCCTATCTTCGCCGGGGAGCTGTTTTTT
CDR3: CAWSVHLNSPIFAGELFF

size: NA
D: NA
J: TRBJ2-7
V: TRBV4-1
DNA: TGCGCCAGCAGCCAAGAGCTCAGGGGTGGTGGGGTCTACTATCAGTACTTC
CDR3: CASSQELRGGGVYYQYF

size: many
D: NA
J: TRBJ2-1
V: TRBV15
DNA: TGTGCCACCAGCAGAGATCGGAGTGGTAATGAGCAGTTCTTC
CDR3: CATSRDRSGNEQFF

size: few
D: NA
J: TRBJ1-5
V: TRBV5-5
DNA: TGTGCCAGCAGCTTAAGTCTTTATAGCAATCAGCCCCAGCATTTT
CDR3: CASSLSLYSNQPQHF

size: many
D: TRBD1
J: TRBJ2-7
V: TRBV6-1
DNA: TGTGCCAGCAGCTGGGACAGGAGCTCCTACGAGCAGTACTTC
CDR3: CASSWDRSSYEQYF

size: NA
D: TRBD1
J: TRBJ1-4
V: TRBV3-1
DNA: TGTGCCAGCAGCCAAGTGAGGACAGGGGGTGAAAAACTGTTTTTT
CDR3: CASSQVRTGGEKLFF

size: many
D: NA
J: TRBJ2-2
V: TRBV3-1
DNA: TGTGCCAGCAGTTTTCACGGGGAGCTGTTTTTT
CDR3: CASSFHGELFF

size: NA
D: TRBD2
J: TRBJ2-2
V: TRBV27
DNA: TGTGCCAGCAGTTTAGGAGGCCCTAGCGGGGCTACCGGGGAGCTGTTTTTT
CDR3: CASSLGGPSGATGELFF

size: many
D: TRBD1
J: TRBJ2-1
V: TRBV10-1
DNA: TGCGCCAGCAGCGGACAGGGCGATGAGCAGTTCTTC
CDR3: CASSGQGDEQFF

size: many
D: NA
J: TRBJ2-5
V: TRBV18
DNA: TGTGCCAGCTCACCGTTGGGTACCCAAGAGACCCAGTACTTC
CDR3: CASSPLGTQETQYF

size: many
D: NA
J: TRBJ2-7
V: TRBV6-1
DNA: TGTGCCAGCTGTGGGAGCGGGTACCCCGGGTCTAGCACCTACGAGCAGTACTTC
CDR3: CASCGSGYPGSSTYEQYF

size: few
D: NA
J: TRBJ2-3
V: TRBV11-3
DNA: TGTGCCAGCAGCTTAGGTCAGGGCCTAACAGATACGCAGTATTTT
CDR3: CASSLGQGLTDTQYF

size: many
D: NA
J: TRBJ1-2
V: TRBV12-5
DNA: TGTGCTAGTGCCCCCCAGGGGTATGAGGGCTACACCTTC
CDR3: CASAPQGYEGYTF

size: many
D: NA
J: TRBJ2-7
V: TRBV20-1
DNA: TGCAGTGCTAGAGCAGGGTTCACCTACGAGCAGTACTTC
CDR3: CSARAGFTYEQYF

size: many
D: NA
J: TRBJ2-5
V: TRBV2
DNA: TGTGCCAGCCGGGGCAGGCATACATCAGAGACCCAGTACTTC
CDR3: CASRGRHTSETQYF

size: many
D: TRBD1
J: TRBJ2-5
V: TRBV30
DNA: TGTGCCTGGAGCACAGGGGTAGAGACCCAGTACTTC
CDR3: CAWSTGVETQYF

size: NA
D: TRBD1
J: TRBJ2-6
V: TRBV10-3
DNA: TGTGCCATCAGTGGACAGGGCGGCTCTGGGGCCAACGTCCTGACTTTC
CDR3: CAISGQGGSGANVLTF

size: many
D: TRBD1
J: TRBJ1-2
V: TRBV2
DNA: TGTGCCACCGGGACAGCTTATGGCTACACCTTC
CDR3: CATGTAYGYTF

size: many
D: NA
J: TRBJ2-5
V: TRBV6-6
DNA: TGTGCCAGCAGTTACACTCGTAGCAGCCAAGAGACCCAGTACTTC
CDR3: CASSYTRSSQETQYF

size: many
D: NA
J: TRBJ2-5
V: TRBV20-1
DNA: TGCAGTGCTAGGCTGGGGCGGCGGACATCAGAGACCCAGTACTTC
CDR3: CSARLGRRTSETQYF

size: many
D: NA
J: TRBJ1-1
V: TRBV5-1
DNA: TGCGCCAGCAGCTTAGGGATGGGGAGCACTGAAGCTTTCTTT
CDR3: CASSLGMGSTEAFF

size: many
D: NA
J: TRBJ2-7
V: TRBV12-3/TRBV12-4
DNA: TGTGCCAGCAAGAGCCGTTTGGGGTCCTACGAGCAGTACTTC
CDR3: CASKSRLGSYEQYF

size: many
D: TRBD1
J: TRBJ1-2
V: TRBV29-1
DNA: TGCAGCGTTGGGGGGGGACAGGGCAAAAATGGCTACACCTTC
CDR3: CSVGGGQGKNGYTF

size: many
D: NA
J: TRBJ1-5
V: TRBV29-1
DNA: TGCAGCGTTGATCCGGGGGCGGGTCAGCCCCAGCATTTT
CDR3: CSVDPGAGQPQHF

size: many
D: NA
J: TRBJ2-3
V: TRBV14
DNA: TGTGCCAGCAGCCAAGATCTGGGCCTCACAGATACGCAGTATTTT
CDR3: CASSQDLGLTDTQYF

size: NA
D: NA
J: TRBJ1-3
V: TRBV18
DNA: TGTGCCAGCTCACCAGGGGGGGGGCGAAACACCATATATTTT
CDR3: CASSPGGGRNTIYF

size: few
D: NA
J: TRBJ2-7
V: TRBV6-2/TRBV6-3
DNA: TGTGCCAGCAGTTCCTTGGGATGGGCTGGGGAGCAGTACTTC
CDR3: CASSSLGWAGEQYF

size: many
D: NA
J: TRBJ1-3
V: TRBV19
DNA: TGTGCCAGTAGTATAGGACACTCCGGAAACACCATATATTTT
CDR3: CASSIGHSGNTIYF

size: many
D: NA
J: TRBJ2-3
V: TRBV6-2/TRBV6-3
DNA: TGTGCCAGCAGTTGGGGGGTGGATACGCAGTATTTT
CDR3: CASSWGVDTQYF

size: many
D: NA
J: TRBJ1-3
V: TRBV5-5
DNA: TGTGCCAGCAGCTTCGGGGACTCTGGAAACACCATATATTTT
CDR3: CASSFGDSGNTIYF

size: medium-sized
D: NA
J: TRBJ2-1
V: TRBV11-3
DNA: TGTGCCAGCAGCCCAGTGGGGTCCTTCTACAATGAGCAGTTCTTC
CDR3: CASSPVGSFYNEQFF

size: many
D: NA
J: TRBJ1-5
V: TRBV27
DNA: TGTGCCAGCAGTAGAGGAGCCCCTCCCGGGTCCCAGCATTTT
CDR3: CASSRGAPPGSQHF

size: few
D: NA
J: TRBJ2-3
V: TRBV4-1
DNA: TGCGCCAGCAGCCCCGGGGGAAGCACAGATACGCAGTATTTT
CDR3: CASSPGGSTDTQYF

size: many
D: NA
J: TRBJ2-1
V: TRBV29-1
DNA: TGCAGCGTTGAAAGGGGAAGGTCCTCCTACAATGAGCAGTTCTTC
CDR3: CSVERGRSSYNEQFF

size: many
D: NA
J: TRBJ2-7
V: TRBV9
DNA: TGTGCCAGCAGCGTAGAGGCGGGACCATCATACGAGCAGTACTTC
CDR3: CASSVEAGPSYEQYF

size: many
D: NA
J: TRBJ2-5
V: TRBV5-4
DNA: TGTGCCAGCAGCTTGGTGGGGCAAGAGACCCAGTACTTC
CDR3: CASSLVGQETQYF

size: few
D: NA
J: TRBJ2-3
V: TRBV19
DNA: TGTGCCAGTAGTCAGCTCGGGACTTACACAGATACGCAGTATTTT
CDR3: CASSQLGTYTDTQYF

size: many
D: NA
J: TRBJ2-5
V: TRBV11-3
DNA: TGTGCCAGCAGCTTAGTGGGTCGGGAGACCCAGTACTTC
CDR3: CASSLVGRETQYF

size: many
D: TRBD1
J: TRBJ2-1
V: TRBV7-7
DNA: TGTGCTAGCAGCCCCCCGGGACAGGGAAATGAGCAGTTCTTC
CDR3: CASSPPGQGNEQFF

size: many
D: NA
J: TRBJ1-2
V: TRBV10-3
DNA: TGTGCCATCAGTCTAAACTATGTCTACACCTTC
CDR3: CAISLNYVYTF

size: many
D: NA
J: TRBJ2-5
V: TRBV7-2
DNA: TGTGCCAGCAGCTTAACCCGCCTAGGTCGAGAGACCCAGTACTTC
CDR3: CASSLTRLGRETQYF

size: many
D: NA
J: TRBJ2-3
V: TRBV24-1
DNA: TGTGCCACCAGTGATTTGCGGCCGTCGGACCAGGGCTCAGATACGCAGTATTTT
CDR3: CATSDLRPSDQGSDTQYF

size: many
D: NA
J: TRBJ1-2
V: TRBV27
DNA: TGTGCCAGCAGGAGCGTCGTGGCAGAACGCTACACCTTC
CDR3: CASRSVVAERYTF

size: NA
D: NA
J: TRBJ2-5
V: TRBV6-5
DNA: TGTGCCAGATTAGCAGGAGTGGAGACCCAGTACTTC
CDR3: CARLAGVETQYF

size: NA
D: TRBD2
J: TRBJ2-1
V: TRBV20-1
DNA: TGCAGTGCTAGAGATTGGGGGACTAGCGGGTCCTACAATTGGCAGTTCTTC
CDR3: CSARDWGTSGSYNWQFF

size: many
D: NA
J: TRBJ2-7
V: TRBV19
DNA: TGTGCCAGTAGTATGTCCCACAGACTTTACGAGCAGTACTTC
CDR3: CASSMSHRLYEQYF

size: few
D: NA
J: TRBJ1-5
V: TRBV28
DNA: TGTGCCAGCAGCCCCGTAGGTAGCAATCAGCCCCAGCATTTT
CDR3: CASSPVGSNQPQHF